A selection of T cell receptor beta chains follows, all from one sample in a study of identical twins. TCRdb called the 5' RACE reads again in MiXCR, with one record for every CDR3 protein. The profile shows around 250,000 distinct CDR3 sequences, around 8.3% of them singletons. Another study also made use of these data, one on yellow fever vaccine responses in identical twins.

The sample was CD8+ T cells sorted from blood. All receptors come from a woman younger than 30 in good health. CDR3s include the opening cysteine and the closing phenylalanine or tryptophan. D genes are given only for firm matches. Where a row states a size, it is once, few, many or the class of an expanded clone; other rows omit it.

j_gene: TRBJ2-1
d_gene: NA
v_gene: TRBV28
abundance: many
CDR3aa: CASRRTLYNEQFF
CDR3nt: TGTGCCAGCAGGCGGACTCTTTACAATGAGCAGTTCTTC

j_gene: TRBJ1-2
d_gene: TRBD1
v_gene: TRBV5-1
abundance: NA
CDR3aa: CASRVSGGMGYGYTF
CDR3nt: TGCGCCAGCAGAGTCTCAGGGGGAATGGGTTATGGCTACACCTTC

j_gene: TRBJ1-6
d_gene: NA
v_gene: TRBV7-2
abundance: NA
CDR3aa: CASSPSAPSSYNSPLHF
CDR3nt: TGTGCCAGCAGCCCGTCGGCGCCTAGCTCCTATAATTCACCCCTCCACTTT

j_gene: TRBJ2-1
d_gene: TRBD2
v_gene: TRBV20-1
abundance: NA
CDR3aa: CSARTRTSKYEQFF
CDR3nt: TGCAGTGCTAGAACCCGGACTAGCAAATATGAGCAGTTCTTC

j_gene: TRBJ2-7
d_gene: TRBD2
v_gene: TRBV28
abundance: NA
CDR3aa: CASSPGLAGNYEQYF
CDR3nt: TGTGCCAGCAGTCCCGGACTAGCGGGGAACTACGAGCAGTACTTC

j_gene: TRBJ2-3
d_gene: TRBD1
v_gene: TRBV6-4
abundance: few
CDR3aa: CASSETSGTGGSDTQYF
CDR3nt: TGTGCCAGCAGTGAAACCTCCGGGACAGGGGGCTCAGATACGCAGTATTTT

j_gene: TRBJ2-3
d_gene: NA
v_gene: TRBV3-1
abundance: NA
CDR3aa: CASSQVATRADTQYF
CDR3nt: TGTGCCAGCAGCCAAGTTGCCACCCGCGCAGATACGCAGTATTTT

j_gene: TRBJ2-7
d_gene: TRBD2
v_gene: TRBV12-3/TRBV12-4
abundance: many
CDR3aa: CASSPLSGGNLYEQYF
CDR3nt: TGTGCCAGCAGTCCGCTTAGCGGGGGGAACCTTTACGAGCAGTACTTC

j_gene: TRBJ2-2
d_gene: NA
v_gene: TRBV20-1
abundance: few
CDR3aa: CSAPRRAQNTGELFF
CDR3nt: TGCAGTGCTCCAAGAAGAGCGCAAAACACCGGGGAGCTGTTTTTT

j_gene: TRBJ2-1
d_gene: TRBD2
v_gene: TRBV6-5
abundance: many
CDR3aa: CASSLTSGDNNEQFF
CDR3nt: TGTGCCAGCAGTTTAACTAGCGGAGATAACAATGAGCAGTTCTTC

j_gene: TRBJ2-3
d_gene: NA
v_gene: TRBV10-3
abundance: few
CDR3aa: CAILAGPTDTQYF
CDR3nt: TGTGCCATCTTGGCTGGACCCACAGATACGCAGTATTTT

j_gene: TRBJ2-7
d_gene: TRBD1
v_gene: TRBV4-1
abundance: NA
CDR3aa: CASSQDGQGAGEQYF
CDR3nt: TGCGCCAGCAGCCAAGATGGACAGGGGGCTGGCGAGCAGTACTTC

j_gene: TRBJ2-7
d_gene: NA
v_gene: TRBV6-2/TRBV6-3
abundance: NA
CDR3aa: CASSFLYEQYF
CDR3nt: TGTGCCAGCAGCTTCCTTTACGAGCAGTACTTC

j_gene: TRBJ2-7
d_gene: TRBD1
v_gene: TRBV12-3/TRBV12-4
abundance: NA
CDR3aa: CASSSRLGQGAYEQYF
CDR3nt: TGTGCCAGCAGTTCCCGTCTGGGACAGGGGGCCTACGAGCAGTACTTC

j_gene: TRBJ2-1
d_gene: NA
v_gene: TRBV6-2/TRBV6-3
abundance: NA
CDR3aa: CASSSPRSGWYNEQFF
CDR3nt: TGTGCCAGCAGTTCCCCGCGGTCAGGGTGGTACAATGAGCAGTTCTTC

j_gene: TRBJ2-1
d_gene: TRBD2
v_gene: TRBV10-3
abundance: few
CDR3aa: CAISETLLAGGDSYNEQFF
CDR3nt: TGTGCCATCAGTGAAACTTTACTAGCGGGGGGGGACTCCTACAATGAGCAGTTCTTC

j_gene: TRBJ2-7
d_gene: TRBD1
v_gene: TRBV28
abundance: many
CDR3aa: CASSPDRGQEGFYEQYF
CDR3nt: TGTGCCAGCAGTCCGGACAGGGGGCAAGAGGGGTTCTACGAGCAGTACTTC

j_gene: TRBJ1-4
d_gene: TRBD1
v_gene: TRBV6-5
abundance: NA
CDR3aa: CASSYYWEQGRSEKLFF
CDR3nt: TGTGCCAGCAGTTACTATTGGGAACAGGGGAGGAGTGAAAAACTGTTTTTT

j_gene: TRBJ2-4
d_gene: TRBD1
v_gene: TRBV7-9
abundance: NA
CDR3aa: CASSLAVTGGERNIQYF
CDR3nt: TGTGCCAGCAGCTTAGCCGTGACAGGGGGCGAGAGGAACATTCAGTACTTC

j_gene: TRBJ2-7
d_gene: NA
v_gene: TRBV14
abundance: few
CDR3aa: CASSQDVYEQYF
CDR3nt: TGTGCCAGCAGCCAAGATGTCTACGAGCAGTACTTC

j_gene: TRBJ2-4
d_gene: TRBD2
v_gene: TRBV7-8
abundance: NA
CDR3aa: CASSLLAGAKNIQYF
CDR3nt: TGTGCCAGCAGCTTACTAGCGGGAGCCAAAAACATTCAGTACTTC

j_gene: TRBJ2-3
d_gene: NA
v_gene: TRBV5-1
abundance: many
CDR3aa: CASSLAVGTDTQYF
CDR3nt: TGCGCCAGCAGCTTGGCGGTGGGCACAGATACGCAGTATTTT

j_gene: TRBJ2-1
d_gene: TRBD1
v_gene: TRBV24-1
abundance: few
CDR3aa: CATSDSTGLNYNEQFF
CDR3nt: TGTGCCACCAGTGATTCGACAGGGCTTAACTACAATGAGCAGTTCTTC

j_gene: TRBJ2-7
d_gene: TRBD1
v_gene: TRBV4-1
abundance: NA
CDR3aa: CASSQDGTAQEQYF
CDR3nt: TGCGCCAGCAGCCAAGATGGGACAGCTCAGGAGCAGTACTTC

j_gene: TRBJ1-4
d_gene: NA
v_gene: TRBV9
abundance: many
CDR3aa: CASSVDTANEKLFF
CDR3nt: TGTGCCAGCAGCGTAGATACGGCTAATGAAAAACTGTTTTTT

j_gene: TRBJ2-7
d_gene: TRBD2
v_gene: TRBV12-3/TRBV12-4
abundance: many
CDR3aa: CASSSGLAFYEQYF
CDR3nt: TGTGCCAGCAGTTCGGGACTAGCTTTCTACGAGCAGTACTTC

j_gene: TRBJ2-7
d_gene: NA
v_gene: TRBV3-1
abundance: many
CDR3aa: CASSQEDLYEQYF
CDR3nt: TGTGCCAGCAGCCAAGAGGACCTCTACGAGCAGTACTTC

j_gene: TRBJ2-1
d_gene: TRBD2
v_gene: TRBV5-6
abundance: many
CDR3aa: CASLGIAGGDNEQFF
CDR3nt: TGTGCCAGCTTGGGTATAGCGGGGGGGGACAATGAGCAGTTCTTC

j_gene: TRBJ1-2
d_gene: NA
v_gene: TRBV29-1
abundance: few
CDR3aa: CSVVKTDNFNYGYTF
CDR3nt: TGCAGCGTTGTTAAGACGGACAATTTTAACTATGGCTACACCTTC

j_gene: TRBJ2-3
d_gene: TRBD2
v_gene: TRBV12-3/TRBV12-4
abundance: many
CDR3aa: CASSLSGGARDTQYF
CDR3nt: TGTGCCAGCAGTCTTAGCGGGGGGGCCCGAGATACGCAGTATTTT

j_gene: TRBJ1-1
d_gene: NA
v_gene: TRBV29-1
abundance: few
CDR3aa: CSEETVDTEAFF
CDR3nt: TGCAGCGAGGAGACAGTAGACACTGAAGCTTTCTTT

j_gene: TRBJ2-2
d_gene: NA
v_gene: TRBV4-1
abundance: NA
CDR3aa: CASSQEVLPANTGELFF
CDR3nt: TGCGCCAGCAGCCAAGAAGTTCTACCAGCGAACACCGGGGAGCTGTTTTTT

j_gene: TRBJ2-3
d_gene: TRBD1
v_gene: TRBV10-3
abundance: many
CDR3aa: CAITRGQGTDTQYF
CDR3nt: TGTGCCATCACGAGGGGACAGGGGACAGATACGCAGTATTTT

j_gene: TRBJ1-1
d_gene: TRBD1
v_gene: TRBV5-1
abundance: many
CDR3aa: CASSLEGQGAGTEAFF
CDR3nt: TGCGCCAGCAGCTTGGAAGGACAGGGGGCTGGGACTGAAGCTTTCTTT

j_gene: TRBJ2-1
d_gene: NA
v_gene: TRBV20-1
abundance: many
CDR3aa: CSASGLDNEQFF
CDR3nt: TGCAGTGCTAGTGGCTTGGACAATGAGCAGTTCTTC

j_gene: TRBJ2-7
d_gene: NA
v_gene: TRBV27
abundance: many
CDR3aa: CASSPQGPYEQYF
CDR3nt: TGTGCCAGCAGCCCCCAGGGCCCCTACGAGCAGTACTTC